Listed below are T cell receptor beta chains from one sample, sequenced in a study of glioma-infiltrating T cells after dendritic cell vaccination. The method was immunoSEQ multiplex PCR; TCRdb's version includes in-frame clones alone and lacks a portion of them. The data show around 96,000 clones, about 79% seen once. The sample here was blood, taken before dendritic cell vaccination. These receptors were obtained from a human donor with glioblastoma. The CDR3 runs from the conserved cysteine through the conserved F or W. The D gene is left open where the match is weak. Size tells how often a clone was seen (once, few, many) or the class of an expanded clone, and some rows leave it out.

cdr3_aa	cdr3_nt	v_call	j_call	clone_size	d_call
CASNRGEPSNQPQHF	TGTGCCAGTAACAGGGGCGAACCTAGCAATCAGCCCCAGCATTTT	TRBV19	TRBJ1-5	-	TRBD1
CASRRLAGFHYEQYF	TGCGCCAGCAGACGGTTAGCGGGATTTCACTACGAGCAGTACTTC	TRBV5-1	TRBJ2-7	-	TRBD2
CASSYFPGLAGEEQFF	TGTGCCAGCAGTTACTTCCCGGGACTAGCGGGGGAAGAGCAGTTCTTC	TRBV6-5	TRBJ2-1	-	TRBD2
CAWSVPPLYEQYF	TGTGCCTGGAGTGTACCCCCCCTATACGAGCAGTACTTC	TRBV30	TRBJ2-7	once	-
CASSQEGSGYNSPLHF	TGCGCCAGCAGCCAAGAAGGGTCGGGGTATAATTCACCCCTCCACTTT	TRBV4-1	TRBJ1-6	few	-
CASSKSGQGTEAFF	TGTGCCAGCAGCAAATCCGGACAGGGAACTGAAGCTTTCTTT	TRBV21-1	TRBJ1-1	-	-
CASSRDRGLGIQYF	TGTGCCAGCAGCCGGGACAGGGGGCTAGGCATTCAGTACTTC	TRBV5-6	TRBJ2-4	few	TRBD1
CASSEAIGVDTQYF	TGTGCCAGCAGTGAAGCGATCGGGGTCGATACGCAGTATTTT	TRBV2	TRBJ2-3	-	-
CAISAGPGQVYNEQFF	TGTGCCATCAGTGCAGGCCCGGGACAGGTTTACAATGAGCAGTTCTTC	TRBV10-3	TRBJ2-1	-	TRBD1
CASSLGQANTGELFF	TGTGCCAGCAGCTTAGGGCAGGCTAACACCGGGGAGCTGTTTTTT	TRBV7-9	TRBJ2-2	few	-
CSAAFSDTQYF	TGCAGTGCCGCGTTTTCAGATACGCAGTATTTT	TRBV20-1	TRBJ2-3	-	-
CGNRVKITQSRANVLTF	TGTGGCAACCGTGTAAAGATAACACAAAGTCGGGCCAACGTCCTGACTTTC	TRBV8-2	TRBJ2-6	-	-
CAWSGGGDQPQHF	TGTGCCTGGAGTGGGGGAGGGGACCAGCCCCAGCATTTT	TRBV30	TRBJ1-5	once	-
CASSHGTLIEFF	TGTGCCAGCAGTCATGGGACTCTGATCGAGTTCTTC	TRBV7-9	TRBJ2-1	-	-
CASSLSTGQETQYF	TGTGCCAGCAGCTTATCTACAGGCCAAGAGACCCAGTACTTC	TRBV7-9	TRBJ2-5	-	-
CASSRGTSGRSSTDTQYF	TGCGCCAGCAGCCGGGGGACTAGCGGGAGATCAAGCACAGATACGCAGTATTTT	TRBV5-1	TRBJ2-3	-	TRBD2
CASSRGLAGRYEQYF	TGTGCCAGCAGCCGCGGACTAGCGGGGCGATACGAGCAGTACTTC	TRBV7-9	TRBJ2-7	few	TRBD2
CASSQYGSTDTQYF	TGCGCCAGCAGCCAATACGGGAGCACAGATACGCAGTATTTT	TRBV4-1	TRBJ2-3	-	-
CASSSQGSNQPQHF	TGTGCCAGCAGTTCACAGGGTAGCAATCAGCCCCAGCATTTT	TRBV6-1	TRBJ1-5	-	-
CASSFQGPPNEKLFF	TGTGCCAGCAGTTTTCAGGGTCCACCTAATGAAAAACTGTTTTTT	TRBV2	TRBJ1-4	-	-
CASSFTGSSYNEQFF	TGCGCCAGCAGCTTCACAGGGTCCTCCTACAATGAGCAGTTCTTC	TRBV5-1	TRBJ2-1	-	-
CASSLPGDGYNEQFF	TGCGCCAGCAGCTTACCGGGGGATGGATACAATGAGCAGTTCTTC	TRBV5-1	TRBJ2-1	-	-
CASSGQGSGPGANVLTF	TGTGCCAGCTCAGGACAGGGGTCGGGGCCTGGGGCCAACGTCCTGACTTTC	TRBV18	TRBJ2-6	-	TRBD1
CASSFTPTGHAEAFF	TGTGCCAGCAGTTTCACCCCGACAGGGCATGCAGAAGCTTTCTTT	TRBV6-6	TRBJ1-1	-	TRBD1
CASSDSGGHQETQYF	TGCGCCAGCAGCGATAGCGGGGGGCACCAAGAGACCCAGTACTTC	TRBV10-2	TRBJ2-5	-	TRBD2
CAISEVTGGVRNEQFF	TGTGCCATCAGTGAGGTGACAGGGGGAGTTCGCAATGAGCAGTTCTTC	TRBV10-3	TRBJ2-1	-	TRBD1
CASSHPAPGLAPKEAQYF	TGTGCCAGCAGTCATCCGGCTCCGGGACTAGCCCCAAAAGAAGCGCAGTATTTT	TRBV11-2	TRBJ2-3	once	TRBD2
CASRRGLIDTQYF	TGTGCCAGCCGGAGGGGGCTCATAGATACGCAGTATTTT	TRBV6-5	TRBJ2-3	-	-
CAWSPTGDRYGYTF	TGTGCCTGGAGCCCTACAGGGGACCGGTATGGCTACACCTTC	TRBV30	TRBJ1-2	-	TRBD1
CASSQSDGLEAFF	TGTGCCAGCAGCCAATCGGACGGACTTGAAGCTTTCTTT	TRBV11-2	TRBJ1-1	-	-
CASSYSGQGSEKLFF	TGTGCCAGCAGTTACTCGGGACAGGGGAGTGAAAAACTGTTTTTT	TRBV6-5	TRBJ1-4	-	TRBD1
CASSQEYGGRYGYTF	TGCGCCAGCAGCCAAGAGTATGGGGGCAGGTATGGCTACACCTTC	TRBV4-1	TRBJ1-2	-	-
CASTSQGRAGDTQYF	TGTGCCAGCACCTCGCAAGGCAGGGCAGGAGATACGCAGTATTTT	TRBV2	TRBJ2-3	-	-
CASSTGQGVLGDTQYF	TGTGCCAGCAGCACCGGTCAGGGGGTTCTCGGAGATACGCAGTATTTT	TRBV9	TRBJ2-3	-	TRBD1
CASSVDFSLYTQYF	TGTGCCAGTAGTGTGGACTTCTCTCTGTATACGCAGTATTTT	TRBV19	TRBJ2-3	-	-
CASSYGTAGSGNTIYF	TGTGCCAGCAGTTACGGGACAGCCGGAAGTGGAAACACCATATATTTT	TRBV6-5	TRBJ1-3	once	TRBD1
CASSFGGVKTGNTIYF	TGTGCCAGCAGTTTTGGCGGGGTTAAAACTGGAAACACCATATATTTT	TRBV28	TRBJ1-3	-	-
CASSQSTGTRATNEKLFF	TGCGCCAGCAGCCAATCGACAGGGACCCGTGCAACTAATGAAAAACTGTTTTTT	TRBV4-1	TRBJ1-4	-	TRBD1
CAWSANSGAGYTF	TGTGCCTGGAGTGCAAACTCAGGGGCTGGCTACACCTTC	TRBV30	TRBJ1-2	-	-
CASRFTSGAYNEQFF	TGTGCCAGCAGATTTACTAGCGGAGCCTACAATGAGCAGTTCTTC	TRBV27	TRBJ2-1	-	TRBD2
CASREPTGDTGELFF	TGTGCCAGCAGGGAACCTACAGGGGACACCGGGGAGCTGTTTTTT	TRBV9	TRBJ2-2	-	TRBD1
CASSLTTGTDTQYF	TGTGCCAGCAGCTTAACGACAGGAACAGATACGCAGTATTTT	TRBV7-3	TRBJ2-3	-	-
CASSLLGLGWEAFF	TGTGCCAGCAGCTTACTCGGGTTAGGATGGGAAGCTTTCTTT	TRBV7-9	TRBJ1-1	-	-
CASSLRAVVSGNTIYF	TGTGCCAGCAGCCTGAGGGCAGTTGTCTCTGGAAACACCATATATTTT	TRBV11-2	TRBJ1-3	-	-
CASSLTNQGTNTGELFF	TGTGCCAGCAGCTTAACGAATCAGGGCACGAACACCGGGGAGCTGTTTTTT	TRBV7-3	TRBJ2-2	-	-
CAISSQGYQPQHF	TGTGCCATCAGTAGTCAGGGATATCAGCCCCAGCATTTT	TRBV10-3	TRBJ1-5	few	-
CASRQNTGELFF	TGCGCCAGCAGACAGAACACCGGGGAGCTGTTTTTT	TRBV5-1	TRBJ2-2	-	-
CSVDPNNKQETQYF	TGCAGCGTTGACCCTAATAATAAACAAGAGACCCAGTACTTC	TRBV29-1	TRBJ2-5	-	-
CASSQDRTGDEKLFF	TGCGCCAGCAGCCAAGATCGGACGGGAGATGAAAAACTGTTTTTT	TRBV4-1	TRBJ1-4	-	-
CASSIGGPTDTQYF	TGTGCCAGTAGTATAGGGGGGCCCACAGATACGCAGTATTTT	TRBV19	TRBJ2-3	-	-
CASSRTSGSQEQYF	TGTGCCAGCTCACGGACTAGCGGGAGTCAGGAGCAGTACTTC	TRBV11-3	TRBJ2-7	-	TRBD2
CASSALGGDEQYF	TGTGCCAGCAGTGCTCTAGGGGGCGACGAGCAGTACTTC	TRBV25-1	TRBJ2-7	-	TRBD1
CASSPPYTDTQYF	TGTGCCAGCAGCCCCCCGTACACAGATACGCAGTATTTT	TRBV7-9	TRBJ2-3	-	-
CASSPLRFSYEQYF	TGTGCCAGTAGTCCACTGCGGTTCTCCTACGAGCAGTACTTC	TRBV19	TRBJ2-7	-	-